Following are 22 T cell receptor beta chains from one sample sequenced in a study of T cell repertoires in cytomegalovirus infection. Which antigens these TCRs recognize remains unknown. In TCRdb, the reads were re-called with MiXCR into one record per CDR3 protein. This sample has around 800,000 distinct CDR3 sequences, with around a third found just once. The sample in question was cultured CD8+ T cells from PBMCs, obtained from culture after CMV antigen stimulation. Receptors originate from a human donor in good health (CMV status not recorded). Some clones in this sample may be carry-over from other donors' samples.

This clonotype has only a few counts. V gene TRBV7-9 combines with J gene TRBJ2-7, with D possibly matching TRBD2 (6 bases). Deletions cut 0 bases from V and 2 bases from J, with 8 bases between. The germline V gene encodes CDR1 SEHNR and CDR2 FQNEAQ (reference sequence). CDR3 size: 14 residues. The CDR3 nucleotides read TGTGCCAGCAGCTTAGCTGCGGGGACCTACGAGCAGTACTTC. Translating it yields CASSLAAGTYEQYF.

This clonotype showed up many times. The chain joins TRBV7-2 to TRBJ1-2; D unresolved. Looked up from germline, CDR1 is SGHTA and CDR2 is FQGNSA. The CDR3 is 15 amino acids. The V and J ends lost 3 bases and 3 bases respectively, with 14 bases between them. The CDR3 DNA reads TGTGCCAGCAGCTTTTCAAGTTCCTCGTACTATGGCTACACCTTC. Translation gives CASSFSSSSYYGYTF. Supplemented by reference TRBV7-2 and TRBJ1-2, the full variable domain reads GAGVSQSPSNKVTEKGKDVELRCDPISGHTALYWYRQSLGQGLEFLIYFQGNSAPDKSGLPSDRFSAERTGGSVSTLTIQRTQQEDSAVYLCASSFSSSSYYGYTFGSGTRLTVV.

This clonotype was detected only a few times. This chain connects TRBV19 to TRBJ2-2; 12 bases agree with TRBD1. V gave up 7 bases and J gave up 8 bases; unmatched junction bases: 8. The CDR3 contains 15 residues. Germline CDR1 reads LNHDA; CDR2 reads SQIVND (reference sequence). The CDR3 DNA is TGTGCCAGTATCGATGGGACAGGGGGCCGAGGGGAGCTGTTTTTT. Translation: CASIDGTGGRGELFF.

The CDR3 spells CASSQLAGALYNEQFF. CDR3 DNA: TGCGCCAGCAGCCAGTTAGCGGGAGCACTTTACAATGAGCAGTTCTTC. The chain recombines TRBV4-3 with TRBJ2-1; 9 positions match TRBD2. The V and J ends lost 3 bases and 4 bases, in that order; junction bases with no gene match: 7. Germline V gene sequence: CDR1 LGHNA, CDR2 YSLEER. This CDR3 is 16 amino acids long.

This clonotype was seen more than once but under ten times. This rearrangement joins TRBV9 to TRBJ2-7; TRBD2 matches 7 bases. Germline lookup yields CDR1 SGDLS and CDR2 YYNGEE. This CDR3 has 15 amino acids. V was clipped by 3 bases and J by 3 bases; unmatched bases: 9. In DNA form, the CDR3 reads TGTGCCAGCAGCGGCCCGGGACTAAGCGGCTACGAGCAGTACTTC. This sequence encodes CASSGPGLSGYEQYF.

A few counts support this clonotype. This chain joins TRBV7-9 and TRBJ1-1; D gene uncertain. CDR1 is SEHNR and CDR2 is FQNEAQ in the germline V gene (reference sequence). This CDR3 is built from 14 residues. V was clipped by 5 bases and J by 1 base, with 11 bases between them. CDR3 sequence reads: CASSNTEQNTEAFF. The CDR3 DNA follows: TGTGCCAGCAGCAATACAGAGCAGAACACTGAAGCTTTCTTT.

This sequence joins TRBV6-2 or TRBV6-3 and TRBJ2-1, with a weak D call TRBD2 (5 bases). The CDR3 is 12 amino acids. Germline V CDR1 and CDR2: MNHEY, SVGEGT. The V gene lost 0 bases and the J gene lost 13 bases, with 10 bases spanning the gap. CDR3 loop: CASSYSELEQFF. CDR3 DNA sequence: TGTGCCAGCAGTTACTCAGAACTAGAACAGTTCTTC.

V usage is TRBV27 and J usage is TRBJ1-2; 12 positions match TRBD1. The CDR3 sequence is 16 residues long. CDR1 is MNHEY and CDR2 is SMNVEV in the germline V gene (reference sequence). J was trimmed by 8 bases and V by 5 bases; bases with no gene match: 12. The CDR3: CASSIKPGQGAWGYTF. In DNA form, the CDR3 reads TGTGCCAGCAGTATAAAACCGGGACAGGGGGCGTGGGGCTACACCTTC.

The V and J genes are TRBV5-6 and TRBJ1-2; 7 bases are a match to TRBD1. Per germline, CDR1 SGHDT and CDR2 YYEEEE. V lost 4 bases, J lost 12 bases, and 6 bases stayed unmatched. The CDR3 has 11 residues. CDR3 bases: TGTGCCAGCAGCACCAGGGGGGAGGACACCTTC. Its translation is CASSTRGEDTF.

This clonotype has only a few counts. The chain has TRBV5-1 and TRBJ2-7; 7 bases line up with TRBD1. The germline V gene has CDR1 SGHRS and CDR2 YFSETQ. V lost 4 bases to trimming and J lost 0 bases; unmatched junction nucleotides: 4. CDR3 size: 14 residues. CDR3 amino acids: CASSQAGGSYEQYF. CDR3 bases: TGCGCCAGCAGCCAAGCAGGGGGCTCCTACGAGCAGTACTTC.

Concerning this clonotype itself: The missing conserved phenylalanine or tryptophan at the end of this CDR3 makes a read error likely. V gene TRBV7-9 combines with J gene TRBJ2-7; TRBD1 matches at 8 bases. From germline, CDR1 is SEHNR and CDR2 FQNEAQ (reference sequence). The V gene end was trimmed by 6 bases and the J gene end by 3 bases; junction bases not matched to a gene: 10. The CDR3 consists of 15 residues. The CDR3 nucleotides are TGTGCCAGCAGTATAGGGACAGGTATCCTCTACGAGCAGTACTCC. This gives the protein CASSIGTGILYEQYS.

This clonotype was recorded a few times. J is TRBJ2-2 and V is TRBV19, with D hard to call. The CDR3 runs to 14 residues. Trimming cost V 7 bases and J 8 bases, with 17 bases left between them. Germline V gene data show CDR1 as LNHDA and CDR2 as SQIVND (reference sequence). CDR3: CASTTSDGWGELFF. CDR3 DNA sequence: TGTGCCAGTACCACTTCGGACGGTTGGGGGGAGCTGTTTTTT.

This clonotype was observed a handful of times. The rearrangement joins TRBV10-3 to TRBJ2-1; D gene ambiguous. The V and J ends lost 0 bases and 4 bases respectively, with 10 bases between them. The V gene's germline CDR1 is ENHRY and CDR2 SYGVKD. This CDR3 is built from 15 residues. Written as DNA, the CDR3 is TGTGCCATCAGTGAGTCGAAATGGATATACAATGAGCAGTTCTTC. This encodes CAISESKWIYNEQFF.

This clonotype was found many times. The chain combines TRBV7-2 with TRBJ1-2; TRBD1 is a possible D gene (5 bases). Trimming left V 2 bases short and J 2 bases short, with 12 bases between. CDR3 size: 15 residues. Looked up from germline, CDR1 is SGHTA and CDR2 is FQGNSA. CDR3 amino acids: CASSLTGALNYGYTF. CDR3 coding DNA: TGTGCCAGCAGCTTAACAGGAGCACTAAACTATGGCTACACCTTC.

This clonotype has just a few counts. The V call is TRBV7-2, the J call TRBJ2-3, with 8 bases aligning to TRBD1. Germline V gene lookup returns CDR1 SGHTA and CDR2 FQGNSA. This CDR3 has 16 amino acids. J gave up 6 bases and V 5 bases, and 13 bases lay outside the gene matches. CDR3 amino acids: CASSPIGTGGIDTQYF. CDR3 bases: TGTGCCAGCAGCCCTATCGGGACAGGTGGTATTGATACGCAGTATTTT.

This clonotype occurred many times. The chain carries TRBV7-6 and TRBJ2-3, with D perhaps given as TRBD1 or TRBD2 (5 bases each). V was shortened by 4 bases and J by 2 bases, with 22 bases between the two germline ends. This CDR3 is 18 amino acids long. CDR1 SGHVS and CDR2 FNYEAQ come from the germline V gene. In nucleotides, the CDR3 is TGTGCCAGCAGCTCCATACCACGGGGCGGAGGTTCCACAGATACGCAGTATTTT. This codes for CASSSIPRGGGSTDTQYF. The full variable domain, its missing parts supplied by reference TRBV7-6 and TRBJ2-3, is GAGVSQSPRYKVTKRGQDVALRCDPISGHVSLYWYRQALGQGPEFLTYFNYEAQQDKSGLPNDRFSAERPEGSISTLTIQRTEQRDSAMYRCASSSIPRGGGSTDTQYFGPGTRLTVL.

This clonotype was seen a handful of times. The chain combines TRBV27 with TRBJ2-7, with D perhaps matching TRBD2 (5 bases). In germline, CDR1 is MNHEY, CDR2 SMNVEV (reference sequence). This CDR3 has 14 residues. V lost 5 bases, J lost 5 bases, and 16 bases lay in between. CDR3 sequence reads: CASSPNTVGDEQYF. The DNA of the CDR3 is TGTGCCAGCAGTCCTAATACGGTCGGGGACGAGCAGTACTTC.

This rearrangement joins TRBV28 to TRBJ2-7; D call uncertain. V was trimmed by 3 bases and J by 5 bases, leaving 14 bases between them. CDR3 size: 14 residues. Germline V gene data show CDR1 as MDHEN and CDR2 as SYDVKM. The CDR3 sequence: CASSLGSSLDEQYV. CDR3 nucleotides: TGTGCCAGCAGTTTGGGGTCCTCCCTCGACGAGCAGTACGTC.

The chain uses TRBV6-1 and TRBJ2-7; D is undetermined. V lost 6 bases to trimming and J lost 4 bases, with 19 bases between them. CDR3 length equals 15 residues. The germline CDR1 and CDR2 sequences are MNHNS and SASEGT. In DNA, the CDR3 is TGTGCCAGCAGCCCTGGGCCGCCGGTGATATACGAGCAGTACGTC. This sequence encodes CASSPGPPVIYEQYV.

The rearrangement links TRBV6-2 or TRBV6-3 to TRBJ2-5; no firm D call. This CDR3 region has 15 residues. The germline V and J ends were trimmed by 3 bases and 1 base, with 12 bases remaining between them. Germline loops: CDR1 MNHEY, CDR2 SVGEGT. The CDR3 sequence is CASSYQAVLQETQYF. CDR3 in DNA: TGTGCCAGCAGTTATCAGGCGGTGCTCCAAGAGACCCAGTACTTC.

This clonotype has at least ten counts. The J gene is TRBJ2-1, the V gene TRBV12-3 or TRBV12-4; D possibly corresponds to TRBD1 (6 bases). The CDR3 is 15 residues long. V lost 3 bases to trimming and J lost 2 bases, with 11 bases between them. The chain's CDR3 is CASSLSGVTYNEQFF. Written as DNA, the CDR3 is TGTGCCAGCAGTTTGTCAGGGGTCACCTACAATGAGCAGTTCTTC.

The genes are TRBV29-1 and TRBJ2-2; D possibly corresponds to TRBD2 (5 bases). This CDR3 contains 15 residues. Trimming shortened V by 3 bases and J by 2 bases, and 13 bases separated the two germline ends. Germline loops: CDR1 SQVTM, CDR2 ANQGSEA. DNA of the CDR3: TGCAGCGTTGAGAGGGCAGACGTTAACACCGGGGAGCTGTTTTTT. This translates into CSVERADVNTGELFF.